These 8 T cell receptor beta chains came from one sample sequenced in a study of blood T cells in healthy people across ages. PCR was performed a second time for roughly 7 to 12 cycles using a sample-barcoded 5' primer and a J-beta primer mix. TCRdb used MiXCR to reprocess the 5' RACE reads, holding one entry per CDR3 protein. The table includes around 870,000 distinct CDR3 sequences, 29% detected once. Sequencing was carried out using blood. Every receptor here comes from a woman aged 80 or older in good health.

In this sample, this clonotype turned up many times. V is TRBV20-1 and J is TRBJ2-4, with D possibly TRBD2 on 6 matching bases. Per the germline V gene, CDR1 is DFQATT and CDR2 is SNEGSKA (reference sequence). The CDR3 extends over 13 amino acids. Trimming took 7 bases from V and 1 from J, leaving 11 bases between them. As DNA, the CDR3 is TGCAGTGGAGCAGGGAGGGCCAAAAACATTCAGTACTTC. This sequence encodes CSGAGRAKNIQYF.

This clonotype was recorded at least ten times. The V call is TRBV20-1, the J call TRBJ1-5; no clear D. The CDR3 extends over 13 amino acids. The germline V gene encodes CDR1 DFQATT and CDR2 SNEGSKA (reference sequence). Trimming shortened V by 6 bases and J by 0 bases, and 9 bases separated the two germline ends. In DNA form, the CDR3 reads TGCAGTGCAGCCGGGTATAGCAATCAGCCCCAGCATTTT. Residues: CSAAGYSNQPQHF.

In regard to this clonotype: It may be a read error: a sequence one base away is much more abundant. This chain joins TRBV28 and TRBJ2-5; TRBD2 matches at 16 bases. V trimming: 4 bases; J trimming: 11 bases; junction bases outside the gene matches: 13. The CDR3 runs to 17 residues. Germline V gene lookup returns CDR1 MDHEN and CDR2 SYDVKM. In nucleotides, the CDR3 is TGTGCCAGCAGTTCAGGGACTAGCGGGGGGGCAGACAATGAGCAGTACTTC. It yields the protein CASSSGTSGGADNEQYF.

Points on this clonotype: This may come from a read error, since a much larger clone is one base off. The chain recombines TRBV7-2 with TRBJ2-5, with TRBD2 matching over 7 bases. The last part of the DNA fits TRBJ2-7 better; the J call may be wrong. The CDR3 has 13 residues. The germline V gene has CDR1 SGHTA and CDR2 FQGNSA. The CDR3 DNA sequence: TGTGCCAGCAGCTTAAACTCTAGCGGCGAGCAGTACTTC. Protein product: CASSLNSSGEQYF.

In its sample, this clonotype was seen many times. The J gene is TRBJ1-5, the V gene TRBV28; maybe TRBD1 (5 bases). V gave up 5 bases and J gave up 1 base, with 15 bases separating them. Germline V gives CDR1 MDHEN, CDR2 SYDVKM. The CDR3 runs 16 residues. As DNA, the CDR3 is TGTGCCAGCAGTCGAAGCACAGGTTCGAGCAATCAGCCCCAGCATTTT. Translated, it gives CASSRSTGSSNQPQHF.

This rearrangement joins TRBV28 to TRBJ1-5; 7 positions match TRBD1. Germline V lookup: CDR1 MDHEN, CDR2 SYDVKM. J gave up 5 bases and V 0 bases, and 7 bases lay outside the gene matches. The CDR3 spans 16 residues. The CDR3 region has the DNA TGTGCCAGCAGTTTATGGTCAGGAGGGGGCCATCAGCCCCAGCATTTT. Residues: CASSLWSGGGHQPQHF.

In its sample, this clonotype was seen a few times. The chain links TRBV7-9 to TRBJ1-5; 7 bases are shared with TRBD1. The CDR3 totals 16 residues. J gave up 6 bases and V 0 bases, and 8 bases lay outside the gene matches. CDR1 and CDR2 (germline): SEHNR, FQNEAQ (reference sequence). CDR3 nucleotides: TGTGCCAGCAGCTTAGCCACAGGGGATGGGAGTCAGCCCCAGCATTTT. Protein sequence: CASSLATGDGSQPQHF.

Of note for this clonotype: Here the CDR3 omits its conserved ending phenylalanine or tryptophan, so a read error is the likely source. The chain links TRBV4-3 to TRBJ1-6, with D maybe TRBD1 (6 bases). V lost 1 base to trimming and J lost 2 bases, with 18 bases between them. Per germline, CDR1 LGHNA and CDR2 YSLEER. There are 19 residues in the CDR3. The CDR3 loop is CASSQGGVRGFTYNSPLHC. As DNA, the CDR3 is TGCGCCAGCAGCCAAGGTGGAGTCAGGGGTTTTACCTATAATTCACCCCTCCACTGT.